Listed below are T cell receptor beta chains from one sample, sequenced in a study of identical twins. TCRdb reprocessed the 5' RACE reads with MiXCR, giving one entry per CDR3 protein. The data contain under 350,000 distinct CDR3 sequences, roughly 9.8% of them singletons. These sequences were also reported in another study, on yellow fever vaccine responses in identical twins.

Material: CD8+ T cells sorted from blood. The receptors originated from a young woman in good health. Both conserved end residues are trimmed from each CDR3.

v_call: TRBV29-1
j_call: TRBJ2-7
cdr3_aa: SVRLAGTYEQY

v_call: TRBV15
j_call: TRBJ1-5
cdr3_aa: ATSRERTLGNQPQH

v_call: TRBV18
j_call: TRBJ2-5
cdr3_aa: ASSPWRVEQETQY

v_call: TRBV7-9
j_call: TRBJ1-2
cdr3_aa: ASSTGTFYGYT

v_call: TRBV6-1
j_call: TRBJ1-1
cdr3_aa: ASLPIDRTNTEAF

v_call: TRBV5-1
j_call: TRBJ2-1
cdr3_aa: ASTVAGGRYNEQF

v_call: TRBV20-1
j_call: TRBJ2-1
cdr3_aa: SARDLLAGVTGGGQF

v_call: TRBV27
j_call: TRBJ2-2
cdr3_aa: ASSLSGLGTGELF

v_call: TRBV7-9
j_call: TRBJ2-7
cdr3_aa: ASSFIEGPYEQY

v_call: TRBV25-1
j_call: TRBJ2-5
cdr3_aa: ASSESVYQETQY

v_call: TRBV7-9
j_call: TRBJ2-5
cdr3_aa: ASSQLAGKETQY

v_call: TRBV9
j_call: TRBJ2-5
cdr3_aa: ASSVGLRTGIQETQY

v_call: TRBV20-1
j_call: TRBJ1-1
cdr3_aa: SARDEGTEAF

v_call: TRBV20-1
j_call: TRBJ2-2
cdr3_aa: CARDLGQGIDTGELF

v_call: TRBV2
j_call: TRBJ2-7
cdr3_aa: ASRDKTAPGEQY